This TCR beta chain is drawn from a study of identical twins. Deletions cut 8 bases from V and 3 bases from J, with 7 bases between. Looked up from germline, CDR1 is MNHEY and CDR2 is SVGAGI. The CDR3 is 12 amino acids. TCRdb redid the calling of the 5' RACE reads with MiXCR, one entry per CDR3 protein. The table records about 190,000 distinct CDR3 sequences, 15% to 20% of them present only once. Everyone who gave samples was a healthy Caucasian. This sample was also put to use in a study of T cells expressing NK-cell markers. That work states: Seven HCMV-seropositive donors and one seronegative donor made up the eight sequenced donors. About 6 donors had dominant NKG2C+ clonotypes that comprised about 1.0-7.5% of their CD8+ T cells.

What was sequenced was CD8+ T cells sorted from blood. This receptor was identified in a woman between 18 and 30 years old in good health. The chain links TRBV6-5 to TRBJ2-2; D uncertain. The CDR3 spells CASGVHTGELFF. CDR3 bases: TGTGCCAGCGGGGTACACACCGGGGAGCTGTTTTTT.